The rows below give T cell receptor beta chains drawn from one sample of a study of CD8 T cells in ankylosing spondylitis. TCRdb used MiXCR to reprocess the 5' RACE reads, holding one entry per CDR3 protein. The data contain around 450,000 distinct CDR3 sequences, around 26% of them singletons. The sample was blood, either unsorted or a sorted T cell fraction (not recorded which). These receptors all come from a male donor with ankylosing spondylitis. The CDR3 runs from the conserved cysteine through the conserved F or W. The order of the fields is clone size, V gene, D gene, J gene, CDR3 DNA, CDR3 protein. The D gene is left open where the match is weak. The size field is filled for only some rows; it gives once, few, many or a size class.

>many|TRBV24-1|-|TRBJ1-4
TGTGCCACCAGTGACTCCGGACAGCTTAATGAAAAACTGTTTTTT
CATSDSGQLNEKLFF
>-|TRBV25-1|-|TRBJ1-5
TGTGCCAGCATGTGGGGGGCCCTAAATCAGCCCCAGCATTTT
CASMWGALNQPQHF
>few|TRBV27|TRBD2|TRBJ2-2
TGTGCCAGCAGTTATCTAGCGGCGAACACCGGGGAGCTGTTTTTT
CASSYLAANTGELFF
>-|TRBV12-3/TRBV12-4|-|TRBJ1-5
TGTGCCAGCAGGGACCGGGCCCTTAATCAGCCCCAGCATTTT
CASRDRALNQPQHF
>-|TRBV19|-|TRBJ2-2
TGTGCCAGTAGGGGGACGCAAAACACCGGGGAGCTGTTTTTT
CASRGTQNTGELFF
>-|TRBV12-3/TRBV12-4|-|TRBJ1-3
TGTGCCAGCGTCTTAAGCTCTGGAAACACCATATATTTT
CASVLSSGNTIYF
>-|TRBV11-1|-|TRBJ2-1
TGTGCCAGCAGCTTAGCTCGCCAGGGTTCCCACTACCGCTACAATGAGCAGTTCTTC
CASSLARQGSHYRYNEQFF
>few|TRBV27|-|TRBJ2-1
TGTGCCAGCAGTTTGGTCAGGGGTACTGAGCAGTTCTTC
CASSLVRGTEQFF
>-|TRBV2|TRBD1|TRBJ2-3
TGTGCCAGCAGCTGGGACAGAGGGGACACAGATACGCAGTATTTT
CASSWDRGDTDTQYF
>-|TRBV4-1|TRBD1|TRBJ2-1
TGCGCCAGCAGCCAAGTGGGACAGGGATACAATGAGCAGTTCTTC
CASSQVGQGYNEQFF
>-|TRBV12-3/TRBV12-4|TRBD1|TRBJ2-5
TGTGCCAGCAGTTTAGCGAGGACAGGGGAAGAGACCCAGTACTTC
CASSLARTGEETQYF
>few|TRBV20-1|TRBD2|TRBJ2-7
TGCAGTGCCCTTAGCGGGAGGGCCTTCTACGAGCAGTACTTC
CSALSGRAFYEQYF
>-|TRBV4-1|-|TRBJ1-5
TGCGCCAGCAGCCAAGGGGGAGGAATGGGTCAGCCCCAGCATTTT
CASSQGGGMGQPQHF
>few|TRBV7-8|-|TRBJ1-1
TGTGCCAGCAGCTTCTTAGGTCGAGGGAGCACTGAAGCTTTCTTT
CASSFLGRGSTEAFF
>-|TRBV7-7|TRBD1|TRBJ2-3
TGTGCCAGCAGCCGCCTCATTACAGGGGGCGGTGATACGCAGTATTTT
CASSRLITGGGDTQYF
>few|TRBV18|-|TRBJ1-6
TGTGCCAGCTCACCACCGTCACTGGAGGGATCACCCCTCCACTTT
CASSPPSLEGSPLHF
>-|TRBV4-1|-|TRBJ2-3
TGCGCCAGCAGCCAAGTAAGGGGGTCGAGCACAGATACGCAGTATTTT
CASSQVRGSSTDTQYF
>-|TRBV4-2|-|TRBJ1-2
TGTGCCAGCAGCCCCCAGGGTCGTGGCTACACCTTC
CASSPQGRGYTF
>few|TRBV24-1|TRBD1|TRBJ1-2
TGTGCCACCAGTGAGTCCGGGACAGACTATGGCTACACCTTC
CATSESGTDYGYTF
>-|TRBV7-6|-|TRBJ2-2
TGTGCCAGCAGCCCGAGGGCAGCCGGGGAGCTGTTTTTT
CASSPRAAGELFF
>few|TRBV7-2|-|TRBJ2-3
TGTGCCAGCAGCTCCGCGAGACAGAGCACAGATACGCAGTATTTT
CASSSARQSTDTQYF
>few|TRBV20-1|TRBD2|TRBJ2-1
TGCAGTGCTGGGACTAGCGGGAAAAGCTCCTACAATGAGCAGTTCTTC
CSAGTSGKSSYNEQFF
>-|TRBV27|TRBD1|TRBJ1-4
TGTGCCAGCCGAGCCGGGACAGGGGGAGAAAAACTGTTTTTT
CASRAGTGGEKLFF